This T cell receptor (beta chain) was sequenced for a study of shared clonotypes between healthy human individuals. Overall study context: Aged 18 to 49, the donors were a couple of women and a few men. CD8 memory received one plate per donor, CD8 naive two, CD4 memory three and CD4 naive three.

Genomic DNA of each subset was evenly split across several immunoSEQ plates. This table comes from immunoSEQ multiplex PCR, and its TCRdb copy is limited to in-frame clones, with some not included. The data show fewer than 3 million clones, 85% to 95% seen once. A note on this clone: The antigen is unknown.

Regarding the study as a whole: When naive CD4 clonotypes were compared across several donors, 5% to 5.5% were shared.

This CDR3 region has 19 residues. CDR1 and CDR2 (germline): SGHVS, FNYEAQ. The V segment lost 7 bases and the J segment 0 bases; nucleotides outside the gene matches: 16. The clonotype comes from a man aged 18 to 30 in good health. Some clones in this sample may be carry-over from other donors' samples. The sequenced material came from naive CD4+ T cells from PBMCs. Noted subset: CD45RA+ positively selected. The chain combines TRBV7-6 with TRBJ1-3; 9 bases map to TRBD1. The CDR3 sequence: CASIRLVTGGPDSGNTIYF. The CDR3 region has the DNA TGTGCCAGCATCCGACTCGTGACAGGGGGTCCAGACTCTGGAAACACCATATATTTT.